Each of the 30 T cell receptor beta chains below was sequenced from the same sample in a study of neurological immune-mediated disorders (dated by TCRdb to the late 2010s). What the time point label conveys for this sample: longitudinal time-point 1 (baseline). Library creation used 5' RACE. TCRdb records Illumina HiSeq 2500 as the sequencer. In TCRdb, the public reads were trimmed at Q25 with fastp and aligned with MiXCR, with productive beta chains retained. Rows with one shared CDR3 protein collapse into an entry with the most common genes and DNA. In this sample the table shows some 54,000 distinct CDR3 sequences, over 8.5% of which occur a single time. 6.6% of the sample goes to the ten largest clones. Sequenced input: PBMCs. These receptors were obtained from a male donor with HTLV-1-associated myelopathy (HAM/TSP).

On this clonotype itself: A junction end diverges from the germline sequence, so it may reflect a read error. CDR3 nucleotides: TGCAGCGTCGAAGTTAGTATGAACACTGAAGCTTTCTTT. Its protein product is CSVEVSMNTEAFF. This rearrangement joins TRBV29-1 to TRBJ1-1; D not certain. The CDR3 covers 13 residues. CDR1 is SQVTM and CDR2 is ANQGSEA in the germline V gene.

This clonotype has at least ten counts. This chain uses TRBV20-1 with TRBJ1-1; D is uncertain. The CDR3 extends over 13 amino acids. Trimming took 4 bases from V and 7 from J, leaving 16 bases between them. Germline CDR1 reads DFQATT; CDR2 reads SNEGSKA (reference sequence). The CDR3 loop reads CSATSGWESEAFF. The CDR3 DNA is TGCAGTGCTACCTCGGGGTGGGAAAGTGAAGCTTTCTTT.

This clonotype was seen many times. The J gene is TRBJ1-2, the V gene TRBV5-1, with D tentatively TRBD1 (5 bases). This CDR3 has 14 amino acids. V gave up 7 bases and J gave up 4 bases, with 17 bases separating them. Germline CDR1 and CDR2: SGHRS and YFSETQ. Written as DNA, the CDR3 is TGCGCCAGCTCCTTGGGGGAGAGGATCTATGGCTACACCTTC. Translation gives CASSLGERIYGYTF.

The genes are TRBV7-9 and TRBJ2-1; TRBD1 aligns across 9 bases. The ends lost 5 bases at V and 5 bases at J; junction bases unmatched: 13. The CDR3 contains 17 residues. Germline V lookup: CDR1 SEHNR, CDR2 FQNEAQ (reference sequence). The DNA for the CDR3 is TGTGCCAGCAGCCTCACACCGGGACAGGGAAAAAACAATGAGCAGTTCTTC. Translating gives CASSLTPGQGKNNEQFF.

This clonotype showed up many times. This chain links TRBV9 with TRBJ2-6; a weak D match, TRBD1 (6 bases). This CDR3 contains 20 residues. Trimming removed 0 bases at V and 0 bases at J, with 19 bases between. The germline V gene encodes CDR1 SGDLS and CDR2 YYNGEE. CDR3 DNA: TGTGCCAGCAGCGTAGCTGGGGGCGTCCCCTCAGCCTCTGGGGCCAACGTCCTGACTTTC. This translates into CASSVAGGVPSASGANVLTF.

This clonotype showed up many times. The genes are TRBV2 and TRBJ2-4; TRBD2 agrees at 11 bases. Germline V lookup: CDR1 SNHLY, CDR2 FYNNEI. V shed 7 bases, J shed 7 bases, and the junction held 9 bases outside the gene matches. CDR3 size: 15 residues. This chain's CDR3 is CASTLTSGGANIQYF. As DNA, the CDR3 is TGTGCCAGCACCCTAACTAGCGGGGGAGCCAACATTCAGTACTTC.

This clonotype was picked up a small number of times. This chain uses TRBV7-9 with TRBJ2-2; D unresolved. Germline CDR1 is SEHNR and CDR2 is FQNEAQ (reference sequence). Trimming took off 3 bases at V and 4 bases at J, with 12 bases between the two ends. The CDR3 loop spans 15 amino acids. CDR3 nucleotide sequence: TGTGCCAGCAGCTTTAGTGCGGAAATCACCGGGGAGCTGTTTTTT. This gives the protein CASSFSAEITGELFF.

This clonotype has only a few counts. V usage is TRBV30 and J usage is TRBJ1-1; weak D call: TRBD1 (6 bases). In germline, CDR1 is GTSNPN, CDR2 SVGIG (reference sequence). The CDR3 consists of 12 residues. V gave up 5 bases and J gave up 3 bases, with 10 bases separating them. The CDR3 coding sequence is TGTGCCTGGGTCGGACAGTACACTGAAGCTTTCTTT. Protein: CAWVGQYTEAFF.

This sequence joins TRBV12-3 or TRBV12-4 and TRBJ2-3; 8 bases are shared with TRBD2. Losses at the gene ends were 6 bases for V and 1 base for J; bases not matched to a gene: 6. This CDR3 has 15 residues. The CDR3 is CASRRAGAGTDTQYF. The CDR3 DNA sequence: TGTGCCAGCAGACGAGCGGGGGCCGGCACAGATACGCAGTATTTT.

This clonotype showed up many times. This rearrangement joins TRBV29-1 to TRBJ2-2, with TRBD2 matching 9 bases. After removal of 0 bases from V and 5 bases from J, the junction contained 7 bases not matched to a gene. Germline V gives CDR1 SQVTM, CDR2 ANQGSEA. CDR3 length equals 16 residues. The chain's CDR3 is CSVEEIAGAGTGELFF. CDR3 sequence (DNA): TGCAGCGTTGAAGAAATAGCGGGGGCTGGTACCGGGGAGCTGTTTTTT.

This clonotype was picked up many times. Here the CDR3 reads CASSAIHGTGLGTDTQYF. The CDR3 DNA reads as TGTGCCAGCAGCGCGATACACGGGACAGGGCTTGGAACAGATACGCAGTATTTT. V is TRBV9 and J is TRBJ2-3, with TRBD1 identical over 9 bases. This CDR3 has 18 residues. Germline V CDR1 and CDR2: SGDLS, YYNGEE. V was pared by 3 bases and J by 3 bases, with 14 bases of the junction left unmatched. The whole variable domain, filled in from reference TRBV9 and TRBJ2-3, reads DSGVTQTPKHLITATGQRVTLRCSPRSGDLSVYWYQQSLDQGLQFLIQYYNGEERAKGNILERFSAQQFPDLHSELNLSSLELGDSALYFCASSAIHGTGLGTDTQYFGPGTRLTVL.

The chain has TRBV6-5 and TRBJ2-3, with D unresolved. V was pared by 0 bases and J by 3 bases, with 13 bases between. The germline V gene has CDR1 MNHEY and CDR2 SVGAGI. The CDR3 extends over 16 amino acids. The CDR3 spells CASSYSVPPGTDTQYF. The CDR3, as DNA: TGTGCCAGCAGTTACTCCGTACCCCCGGGTACAGATACGCAGTATTTT.

This chain links TRBV5-1 with TRBJ2-2; the D gene is possibly TRBD1 (6 bases). CDR1 is SGHRS, CDR2 YFSETQ, per germline. V lost 6 bases to trimming and J lost 1 base, with 10 bases between them. This CDR3 spans 14 amino acids. The CDR3 nucleotides are TGCGCCAGCATGCTGGGACAGAACACCGGGGAGCTGTTTTTT. This sequence encodes CASMLGQNTGELFF. Variable domain in full (rest from reference TRBV5-1 and TRBJ2-2): KAGVTQTPRYLIKTRGQQVTLSCSPISGHRSVSWYQQTPGQGLQFLFEYFSETQRNKGNFPGRFSGRQFSNSRSEMNVSTLELGDSALYLCASMLGQNTGELFFGEGSRLTVL.

This clonotype was observed many times. This sequence joins TRBV28 and TRBJ2-3; a weak D match, TRBD1 (6 bases). This CDR3 has 17 residues. V dropped 7 bases and J dropped 4 bases, with 24 bases sitting between them. CDR1 MDHEN and CDR2 SYDVKM come from the germline V gene. The CDR3 reads CASNSLRGSKGADTQYF. The CDR3 DNA reads as TGTGCCAGCAACTCACTCCGCGGCTCAAAGGGGGCAGATACGCAGTATTTT.

This clonotype was recorded many times. The genes are TRBV9 and TRBJ2-6; D remains unclear. CDR3 length: 16 amino acids. V lost 2 bases, J lost 0 bases, and 9 bases lay in between. Germline CDR1 is SGDLS and CDR2 is YYNGEE. The CDR3 here is CASSVNSISGANVLTF. The CDR3 nucleotides are TGTGCCAGCAGCGTGAACAGCATCTCTGGGGCCAACGTCCTGACTTTC.

This clonotype was detected ten times or more. J is TRBJ2-7 and V is TRBV6-6; D possibly corresponds to TRBD2 (7 bases). In germline, CDR1 is MNHNY, CDR2 SVGAGI (reference sequence). This CDR3 is built from 15 residues. V gave up 4 bases and J gave up 3 bases, with 16 bases separating them. CDR3 sequence reads: CASSSSWRGGYEQYF. The CDR3 DNA reads as TGTGCCAGCAGTTCCTCCTGGAGGGGGGGCTACGAGCAGTACTTC.

The chain links TRBV7-9 to TRBJ2-6, with D perhaps matching TRBD1 (6 bases). Looked up from germline, CDR1 is SEHNR and CDR2 is FQNEAQ (reference sequence). The CDR3 runs 15 residues. The V and J ends lost 5 bases and 2 bases respectively, with 10 bases between them. The CDR3 is CASSPWGPGANVLTF. The CDR3 region has the DNA TGTGCCAGCAGCCCGTGGGGGCCTGGGGCCAACGTCCTGACTTTC.

This clonotype was recorded many times. The V gene is TRBV20-1, the J gene TRBJ2-4; tentative D call: TRBD2 (5 bases). Germline V lookup: CDR1 DFQATT, CDR2 SNEGSKA (reference sequence). Trimming pared 2 bases from V and 0 bases from J, leaving 11 bases between. The CDR3 has 15 amino acids. CDR3 bases: TGCAGTGCTAGAAGCCCGGGGATAGCCAAAAACATTCAGTACTTC. Translating gives CSARSPGIAKNIQYF.

This clonotype was counted ten times or more. J is TRBJ2-5 and V is TRBV3-1; maybe TRBD2 (7 bases). Germline CDR1 and CDR2: LGHDT and YNNKEL (reference sequence). With 1 base removed from V and 5 bases from J, the gap between germline ends came to 17 bases. The CDR3 is 16 residues long. The CDR3 nucleotides read TGTGCCAGCAGCCAAGGGGGGGGCGGGTCCCGGGAGACCCAGTACTTC. Amino acid sequence: CASSQGGGGSRETQYF.

This clonotype was counted a few times. The chain combines TRBV12-3 or TRBV12-4 with TRBJ1-1; TRBD1 matches at 9 bases. V lost 4 bases and J lost 1; bases outside the gene matches: 4. The CDR3 runs 15 residues. In DNA, the CDR3 is TGTGCCAGCAGTTCCCCGGACAGGGGGAACACTGAAGCTTTCTTT. It specifies CASSSPDRGNTEAFF.

This clonotype was seen many times. This chain joins TRBV5-1 and TRBJ1-6; D is undetermined. The CDR3 is 14 amino acids. The V and J ends lost 1 base and 8 bases respectively, with 10 bases between them. CDR1 and CDR2 (germline): SGHRS, YFSETQ. CDR3 DNA sequence: TGCGCCAGCAGCTTGTCCGGCGGGGATTCACCCCTCCACTTT. Translation: CASSLSGGDSPLHF.

This clonotype came up once. The chain recombines TRBV5-1 with TRBJ2-5; unclear D gene. The CDR3 has 13 residues. CDR1 is SGHRS, CDR2 YFSETQ, per germline. With 0 bases removed from V and 6 bases from J, the gap between germline ends came to 9 bases. This CDR3 reads CASSLVSPQTQYF. CDR3 sequence (DNA): TGCGCCAGCAGCTTGGTCAGCCCACAGACCCAGTACTTC.

This clonotype was seen at least ten times. The chain links TRBV27 to TRBJ2-1, with 8 bases that match TRBD2. The germline V gene encodes CDR1 MNHEY and CDR2 SMNVEV (reference sequence). The J segment lost 4 bases and the V segment lost 4 bases, leaving 6 bases of the junction unmatched. The CDR3 has 15 residues. CDR3 sequence reads: CASSSELADYNEQFF. CDR3 sequence (DNA): TGTGCCAGCAGTTCAGAACTAGCGGATTACAATGAGCAGTTCTTC.

This clonotype was seen at least ten times. The chain combines TRBV7-2 with TRBJ1-2; tentative D call: TRBD1 (6 bases). The CDR3 has 12 amino acids. V was cut by 7 bases and J by 8 bases, with 14 bases left in between. Germline CDR1 and CDR2: SGHTA and FQGNSA. The CDR3 region is CASTHGGEGYTF. The CDR3, as DNA: TGTGCCAGCACCCACGGGGGCGAGGGCTACACCTTC.

This clonotype was found a few times. V gene TRBV10-1 combines with J gene TRBJ1-4; possibly TRBD1 for D (5 bases). The V end lost 7 bases, the J end lost 8 bases, and 14 bases lay between the germline ends. The CDR3 runs to 13 residues. Germline CDR1 WNHNN, CDR2 SYGVQD (reference sequence). The CDR3 loop reads CASKGRGDEKLFF. The CDR3, as DNA: TGCGCCAGCAAGGGGAGAGGGGACGAAAAACTGTTTTTT.

This clonotype occurred many times. This chain links TRBV2 with TRBJ1-2; D remains unclear. CDR1 is SNHLY, CDR2 FYNNEI, per germline. The length of the CDR3 is 9 residues. V lost 9 bases, J lost 8 bases, and 7 bases lay in between. CDR3 sequence reads: CARIKGYTF. The CDR3, as DNA: TGTGCCAGGATAAAAGGCTACACCTTC. Combining the CDR3 with reference TRBV2 and TRBJ1-2 gives the whole variable domain EPEVTQTPSHQVTQMGQEVILRCVPISNHLYFYWYRQILGQKVEFLVSFYNNEISEKSEIFDDQFSVERPDGSNFTLKIRSTKLEDSAMYFCARIKGYTFGSGTRLTVV.

The chain has TRBV7-2 and TRBJ2-1; 7 bases map to TRBD2. The germline V gene encodes CDR1 SGHTA and CDR2 FQGNSA. With V trimmed by 4 bases and J by 10 bases, 10 bases remained unmatched. The CDR3 loop spans 14 amino acids. CDR3 bases: TGTGCCAGCAGCTCGATCTTTAGGGGAGGGGAGCAGTTCTTC. Translation: CASSSIFRGGEQFF.

The chain has TRBV7-3 and TRBJ1-2; TRBD1 is a possible D gene (6 bases). Deletions cut 6 bases from V and 7 bases from J, with 15 bases between. The CDR3 loop spans 13 amino acids. Germline V lookup: CDR1 SGHTA, CDR2 FQGTGA. The CDR3 DNA reads as TGTGCCAGCAGTCAAACAGGGAGTGCTGGCTACACCTTC. Protein product: CASSQTGSAGYTF.

With regard to this clonotype: Just one base apart from a much larger clone, this may be a read error. The V gene is TRBV27, the J gene TRBJ1-1; unclear D gene. The CDR3 length is 14 residues. The germline gives CDR1 MNHEY, CDR2 SMNVEV (reference sequence). The CDR3 loop is CASSFAPVNSEAFF. As DNA, the CDR3 is TGTGCCAGCAGTTTTGCGCCGGTGAACTCTGAAGCTTTCTTT.

Concerning this clonotype: A single base separates this from a much larger clone, so it may be a read error. The chain is built from TRBV5-8 and TRBJ2-2; D not resolved. Deletions cut 4 bases from V and 4 bases from J, with 14 bases between. Germline V gene sequence: CDR1 SGHTS, CDR2 YDEGEE. There are 15 residues in the CDR3. The CDR3 DNA sequence: TGTGCCAGCAGCCAGACGGGTTCGGGCACCGGGGAGCTGTTTTTT. This gives the protein CASSQTGSGTGELFF.